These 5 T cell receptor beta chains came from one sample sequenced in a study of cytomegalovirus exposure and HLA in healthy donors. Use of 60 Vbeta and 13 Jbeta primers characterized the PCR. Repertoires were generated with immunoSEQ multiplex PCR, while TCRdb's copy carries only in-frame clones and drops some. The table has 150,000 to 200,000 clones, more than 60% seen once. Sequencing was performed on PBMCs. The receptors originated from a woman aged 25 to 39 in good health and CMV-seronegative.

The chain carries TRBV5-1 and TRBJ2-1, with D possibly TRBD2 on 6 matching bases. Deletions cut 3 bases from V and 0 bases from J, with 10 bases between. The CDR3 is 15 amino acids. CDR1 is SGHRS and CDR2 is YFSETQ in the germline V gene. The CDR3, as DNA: TGCGCCAGCAGCTCGGAGGGGTACTCCTACAATGAGCAGTTCTTC. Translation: CASSSEGYSYNEQFF. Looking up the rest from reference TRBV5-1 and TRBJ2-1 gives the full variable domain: KAGVTQTPRYLIKTRGQQVTLSCSPISGHRSVSWYQQTPGQGLQFLFEYFSETQRNKGNFPGRFSGRQFSNSRSEMNVSTLELGDSALYLCASSSEGYSYNEQFFGPGTRLTVL.

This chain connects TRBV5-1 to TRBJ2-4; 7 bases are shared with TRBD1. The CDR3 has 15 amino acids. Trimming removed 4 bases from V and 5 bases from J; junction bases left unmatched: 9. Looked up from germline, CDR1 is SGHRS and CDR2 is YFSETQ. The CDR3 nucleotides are TGCGCCAGCAGCCGTGAGGGGGCGCCCCAAAACATTCAGTACTTC. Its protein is CASSREGAPQNIQYF.

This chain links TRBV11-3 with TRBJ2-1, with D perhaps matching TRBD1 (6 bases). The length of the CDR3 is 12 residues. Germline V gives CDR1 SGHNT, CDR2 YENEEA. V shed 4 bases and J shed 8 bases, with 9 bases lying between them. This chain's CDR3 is CASSSRGYEQFF. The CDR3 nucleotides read TGTGCCAGCAGCTCAAGGGGGTATGAGCAGTTCTTC.

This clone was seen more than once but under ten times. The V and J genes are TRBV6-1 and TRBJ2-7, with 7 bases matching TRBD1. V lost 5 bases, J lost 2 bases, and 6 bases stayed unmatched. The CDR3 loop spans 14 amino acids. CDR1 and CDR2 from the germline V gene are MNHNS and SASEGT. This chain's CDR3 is CASSLRTGPYEQYF. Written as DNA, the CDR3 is TGTGCCAGCAGTTTGCGGACAGGTCCCTACGAGCAGTACTTC.

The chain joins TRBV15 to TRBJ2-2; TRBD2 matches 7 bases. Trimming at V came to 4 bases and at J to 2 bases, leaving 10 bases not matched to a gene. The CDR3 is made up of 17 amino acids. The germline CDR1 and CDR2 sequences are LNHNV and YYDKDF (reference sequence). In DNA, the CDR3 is TGTGCCACCAGCACCAAATCGGGGAGGGACAACACCGGGGAGCTGTTTTTT. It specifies CATSTKSGRDNTGELFF.